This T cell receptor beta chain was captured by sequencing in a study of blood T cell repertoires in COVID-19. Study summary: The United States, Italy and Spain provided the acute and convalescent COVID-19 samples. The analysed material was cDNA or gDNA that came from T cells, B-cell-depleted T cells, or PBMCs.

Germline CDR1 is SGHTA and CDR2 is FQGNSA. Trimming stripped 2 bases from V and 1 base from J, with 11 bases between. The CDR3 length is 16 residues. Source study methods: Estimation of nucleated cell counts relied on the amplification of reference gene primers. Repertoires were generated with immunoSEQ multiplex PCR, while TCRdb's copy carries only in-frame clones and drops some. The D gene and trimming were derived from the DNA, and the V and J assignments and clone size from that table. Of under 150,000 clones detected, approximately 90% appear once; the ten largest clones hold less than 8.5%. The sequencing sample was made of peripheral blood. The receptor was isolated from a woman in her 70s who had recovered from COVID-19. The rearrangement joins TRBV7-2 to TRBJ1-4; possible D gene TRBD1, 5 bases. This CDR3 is CASSLQGLGTNEKLFF. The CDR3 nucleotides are TGTGCCAGCAGCTTACAGGGCTTGGGAACTAATGAAAAACTGTTTTTT.